The present entry profiles one TCR beta chain with its context. What it binds is unknown. These data are taken from a study of cytomegalovirus exposure and HLA in healthy donors. V lost 0 bases, J lost 4 bases, and 9 bases lay in between. The CDR3 consists of 14 residues. In germline, CDR1 is KGHSY, CDR2 FQNENV. The PCR contained 60 Vbeta and 13 Jbeta primers. Profiled with immunoSEQ multiplex PCR; TCRdb holds only in-frame clones, not every one. The sample consists of 150,000 to 200,000 clones, roughly four fifths of them appearing once. Regarding the study as a whole: For most TCR sequences rarity was the rule, although some public TCRs occurred in many donors. Later analysis demonstrated an association between a missense DCLRE1C variant and TCR beta V- and J-gene trimming.

Specimen: PBMCs. The chain uses TRBV16 and TRBJ1-1; D is perhaps TRBD1 (6 bases). This TCR came from a woman aged 18-29 years in good health and CMV-seropositive. The CDR3 is CASSQSGAATEAFF. The DNA of the CDR3 is TGTGCCAGCAGCCAATCGGGGGCAGCCACTGAAGCTTTCTTT.